This T cell receptor beta chain was retrieved from a study of tumor-infiltrating lymphocytes in primary liver carcinoma. Study overall: Primary liver carcinomas in the patients were surgically resected.

For blood RNA, unsorted whole blood served as the source, and germline DNA was extracted too. The input was approximately 500 ng total RNA; TCR beta cDNA was made from it with a constant-region primer. What produced the TCR beta libraries was three nested multiplex PCR rounds using slightly modified ARM-PCR. With TRBV1-TRBV30 forward primers and a C-beta reverse primer, the first two PCR rounds were run for approximately 10 cycles each. TCRdb ran MiXCR on the multiplex PCR reads and lists one entry per CDR3 protein. The repertoire includes 320,000 or so distinct CDR3 sequences, about 60% of them detected once, and approximately 9.4% sits in the top ten. The CDR3 sequence is 15 residues long. Unmatched junction bases numbered 10, after V lost 6 bases and J lost 2 bases. Per germline, CDR1 SQVTM and CDR2 ANQGSEA.

The sequenced sample was peripheral blood. This receptor was identified in a man aged 35 to 55 with primary liver carcinoma and hepatitis B virus infection. The gene calls are TRBV29-1 and TRBJ1-5; 7 bases are shared with TRBD1. Written as DNA, the CDR3 is TGCAGCGTCCGGCTACAGGGGAGTGGCAATCAGCCCCAGCATTTT. Its protein is CSVRLQGSGNQPQHF.